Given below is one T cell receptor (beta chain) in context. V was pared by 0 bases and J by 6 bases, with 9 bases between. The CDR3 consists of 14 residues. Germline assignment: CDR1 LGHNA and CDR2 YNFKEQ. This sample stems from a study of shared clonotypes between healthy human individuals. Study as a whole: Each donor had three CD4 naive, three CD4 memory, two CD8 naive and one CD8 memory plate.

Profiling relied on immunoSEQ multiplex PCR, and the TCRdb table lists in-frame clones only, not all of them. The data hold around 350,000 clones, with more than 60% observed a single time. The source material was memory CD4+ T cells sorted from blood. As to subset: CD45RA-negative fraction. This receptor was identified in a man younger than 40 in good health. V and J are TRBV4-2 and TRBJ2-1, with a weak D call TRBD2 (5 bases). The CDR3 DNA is TGTGCCAGCAGCCAAGATGTGGCGGGCAATGAGCAGTTCTTC. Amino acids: CASSQDVAGNEQFF.